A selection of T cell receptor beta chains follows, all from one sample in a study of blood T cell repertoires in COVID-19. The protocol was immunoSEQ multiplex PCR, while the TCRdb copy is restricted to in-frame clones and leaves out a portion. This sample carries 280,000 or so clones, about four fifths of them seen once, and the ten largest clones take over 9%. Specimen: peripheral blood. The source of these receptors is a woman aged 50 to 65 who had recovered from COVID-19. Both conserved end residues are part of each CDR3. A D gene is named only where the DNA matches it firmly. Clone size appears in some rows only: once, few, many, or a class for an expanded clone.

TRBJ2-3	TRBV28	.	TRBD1	CATDGQGLTDTQYF	TGTGCTACCGACGGACAGGGACTCACAGATACGCAGTATTTT
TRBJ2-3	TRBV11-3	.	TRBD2	CASSLGREVRTDTQYF	TGTGCCAGCAGCTTAGGTCGGGAGGTACGCACAGATACGCAGTATTTT
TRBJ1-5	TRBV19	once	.	CASSIGGGRNQPQHF	TGTGCCAGTAGTATAGGGGGGGGCCGAAATCAGCCCCAGCATTTT
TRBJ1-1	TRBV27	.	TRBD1	CAREGARNTEAFF	TGTGCCAGAGAGGGGGCGAGGAACACTGAAGCTTTCTTT
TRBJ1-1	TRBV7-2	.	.	CASTPDSPLNTEAFF	TGTGCCAGCACCCCGGACAGCCCCTTGAACACTGAAGCTTTCTTT
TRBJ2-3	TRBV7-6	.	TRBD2	CASSLMGGRGTDTQYF	TGTGCCAGCAGCTTAATGGGGGGGAGGGGCACAGATACGCAGTATTTT
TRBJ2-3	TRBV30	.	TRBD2	CAWSGRLAGGFSSTDTQYF	TGTGCCTGGAGTGGAAGACTAGCGGGAGGGTTCTCTAGCACAGATACGCAGTATTTT
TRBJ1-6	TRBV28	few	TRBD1	CASGTGANSPLHF	TGTGCCAGCGGAACAGGGGCTAATTCACCCCTCCACTTT
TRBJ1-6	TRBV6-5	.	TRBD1	CASRGTGRDSPLHF	TGTGCCAGCAGGGGGACAGGGCGCGATTCACCCCTCCACTTT
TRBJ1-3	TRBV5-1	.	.	CAFGMYTIYF	TGCGCCTTCGGGATGTACACCATATATTTT
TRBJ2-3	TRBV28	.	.	CASSLGAPTRWFFADTQYF	TGTGCCAGCAGTTTAGGGGCCCCCACAAGATGGTTTTTCGCAGATACGCAGTATTTT
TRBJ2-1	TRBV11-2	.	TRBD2	CASSFRDNRGLAGNEQFF	TGTGCCAGCAGCTTTAGGGATAACCGGGGACTAGCAGGCAATGAGCAGTTCTTC
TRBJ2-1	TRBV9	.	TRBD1	CASSVGTVSSYNEQFF	TGTGCCAGCAGCGTGGGGACAGTCAGCTCCTACAATGAGCAGTTCTTC
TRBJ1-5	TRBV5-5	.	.	CASSLMVGNQPQHF	TGTGCCAGCAGCTTAATGGTCGGTAATCAGCCCCAGCATTTT
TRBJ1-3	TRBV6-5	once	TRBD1	CASSTDRFSGNTIYF	TGTGCCAGCAGCACGGACAGGTTCTCTGGAAACACCATATATTTT
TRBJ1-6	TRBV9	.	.	CASSPHLSSYNSPLHF	TGTGCCAGCAGCCCCCACCTTAGCTCCTATAATTCACCCCTCCACTTT
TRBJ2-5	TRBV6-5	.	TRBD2	CASSRGTSGQETQYF	TGTGCCAGCAGTCGAGGGACTAGCGGCCAAGAGACCCAGTACTTC
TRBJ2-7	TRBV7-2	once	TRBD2	CASNPSGGNYEQYF	TGTGCCAGCAACCCAAGCGGGGGGAACTACGAGCAGTACTTC
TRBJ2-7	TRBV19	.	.	CASRSQGGEQYF	TGTGCCAGTAGGAGTCAGGGGGGTGAGCAGTACTTC
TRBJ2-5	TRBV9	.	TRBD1	CASSVDPTGGRETQYF	TGTGCCAGCAGCGTAGACCCGACAGGGGGGAGGGAGACCCAGTACTTC
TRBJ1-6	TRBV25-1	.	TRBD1	CASSGTGYNSPLHF	TGTGCCAGCTCCGGGACAGGGTATAATTCACCCCTCCACTTT
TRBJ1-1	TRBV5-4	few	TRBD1	CASSTPGGPDEAFF	TGTGCCAGCAGCACCCCAGGGGGCCCCGATGAAGCTTTCTTT
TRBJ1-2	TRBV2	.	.	CASKEAAVDGYTF	TGTGCCAGCAAGGAGGCGGCGGTTGATGGCTACACCTTC
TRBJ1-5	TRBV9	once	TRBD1	CASSPRQGGEPQHF	TGTGCCAGCAGCCCTCGACAGGGAGGTGAGCCCCAGCATTTT
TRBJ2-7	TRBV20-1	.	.	CSATPGYEQYF	TGCAGTGCTACCCCAGGTTACGAGCAGTACTTC
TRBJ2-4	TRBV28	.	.	CASSFFPGGAKNIQYF	TGTGCCAGCAGTTTCTTCCCCGGAGGCGCCAAAAACATTCAGTACTTC
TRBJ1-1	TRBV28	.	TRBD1	CASSGGQGSTEAFF	TGTGCCAGCAGTGGGGGACAGGGATCCACTGAAGCTTTCTTT
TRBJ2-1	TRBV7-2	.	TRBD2	CASSLGRLAGGNEQFF	TGTGCCAGCAGCCTAGGGAGACTAGCGGGGGGGAATGAGCAGTTCTTC
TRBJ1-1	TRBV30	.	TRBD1	CAWSLFPKYRGNTEAFF	TGTGCCTGGAGTCTCTTCCCCAAATACAGGGGGAACACTGAAGCTTTCTTT
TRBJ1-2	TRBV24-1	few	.	CATSIAANYGYTF	TGTGCCACCAGTATTGCAGCTAACTATGGCTACACCTTC
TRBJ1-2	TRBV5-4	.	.	CASSNDRIDYGYTF	TGTGCCAGCAGTAACGACAGGATAGACTATGGCTACACCTTC
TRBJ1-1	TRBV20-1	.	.	CSASKGVTTLVGTEAFF	TGCAGTGCTAGTAAAGGGGTAACTACTTTAGTTGGCACTGAAGCTTTCTTT
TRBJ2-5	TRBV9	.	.	CASSDFQETQYF	TGTGCCAGCAGCGACTTCCAAGAGACCCAGTACTTC
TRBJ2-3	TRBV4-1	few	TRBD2	CASSQPGLAGGQNTDTQYF	TGCGCCAGCAGCCAACCGGGACTAGCGGGAGGCCAGAACACAGATACGCAGTATTTT
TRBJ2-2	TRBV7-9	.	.	CASSLFLDSRGTGELFF	TGTGCCAGCAGCTTATTCCTGGACAGTCGCGGCACCGGGGAGCTGTTTTTT
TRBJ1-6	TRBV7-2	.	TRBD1	CASSSGQSSYNSPLHF	TGTGCCAGCAGCTCGGGACAGAGCTCCTATAATTCACCCCTCCACTTT
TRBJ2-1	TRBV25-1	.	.	CASSFIDHGNEQFF	TGTGCCAGCAGTTTTATCGATCACGGGAATGAGCAGTTCTTC
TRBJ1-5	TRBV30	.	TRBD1	CAWGQGPNQPQHF	TGTGCCTGGGGACAGGGGCCCAATCAGCCCCAGCATTTT
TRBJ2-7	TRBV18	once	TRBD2	CASSPLGREHEQYF	TGTGCCAGCTCACCACTGGGGAGGGAACACGAGCAGTACTTC
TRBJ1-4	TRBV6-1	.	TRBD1	CASSGGRGQVGSEKLFF	TGTGCCAGCAGTGGAGGTCGTGGACAGGTCGGGAGTGAAAAACTGTTTTTT
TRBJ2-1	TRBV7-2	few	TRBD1	CASREGQGPYNEQFF	TGTGCCAGCAGAGAGGGACAGGGACCGTACAATGAGCAGTTCTTC
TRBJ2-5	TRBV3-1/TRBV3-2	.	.	CASSLRTTGYQETQYF	TGTGCCAGCAGCCTTCGTACTACAGGGTACCAAGAGACCCAGTACTTC